The source of this T cell receptor beta chain is a study of Ad26.COV2.S vaccination and SARS-CoV-2 variants. Only in-frame clones appear in the TCRdb table, and some are missing; sequencing was by immunoSEQ multiplex PCR. The repertoire holds approximately 300,000 clones, with about 86% as singletons. Regarding treatment: roughly 20 received Ad26.COV2.S at low or high dose, single or two shots; about five received placebo; per-sample allocation not given. Specimen acquisition occurred on day 63 following the initial vaccine or placebo injection. In Boston, the donor was an adult between 18-55 years of age. On this clone itself: What it binds is not known.

Whole-study results and caveats: Spike-specific TCR breadth was greater in vaccine than placebo recipients.

The CDR3 spans 14 residues. Unmatched junction bases numbered 4, after V lost 5 bases and J lost 7 bases. Germline assignment: CDR1 SGHNT and CDR2 YYREEE (reference sequence). The clonotype originates from a person aged 18-60 years who received the Ad26.COV2.S COVID-19 vaccine or a placebo. V usage is TRBV5-4 and J usage is TRBJ1-6, with TRBD1 identical over 9 bases. The sample was peripheral blood, taken in a trial of Ad26.COV2.S vaccine versus placebo. The CDR3 loop is CASSWDRVNSPLHF. Here the CDR3 DNA reads TGTGCCAGCAGTTGGGACAGGGTAAATTCACCCCTCCACTTT. The full variable domain, completed using reference TRBV5-4 and TRBJ1-6, is ETGVTQSPTHLIKTRGQQVTLRCSSQSGHNTVSWYQQALGQGPQFIFQYYREEENGRGNFPPRFSGLQFPNYSSELNVNALELDDSALYLCASSWDRVNSPLHFGNGTRLTVT.